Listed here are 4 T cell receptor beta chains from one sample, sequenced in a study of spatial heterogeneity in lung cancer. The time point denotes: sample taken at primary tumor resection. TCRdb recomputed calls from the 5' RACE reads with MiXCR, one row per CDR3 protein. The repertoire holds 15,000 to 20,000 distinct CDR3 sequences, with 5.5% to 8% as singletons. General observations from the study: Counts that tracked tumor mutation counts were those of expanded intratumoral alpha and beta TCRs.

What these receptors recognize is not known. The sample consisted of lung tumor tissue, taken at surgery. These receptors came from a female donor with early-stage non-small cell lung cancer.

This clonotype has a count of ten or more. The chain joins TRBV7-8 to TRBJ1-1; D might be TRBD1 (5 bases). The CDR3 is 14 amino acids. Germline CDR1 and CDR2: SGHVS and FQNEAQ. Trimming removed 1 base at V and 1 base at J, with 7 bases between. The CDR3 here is CASSLGRGNTEAFF. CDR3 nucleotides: TGTGCCAGCAGCTTAGGAAGGGGGAACACTGAAGCTTTCTTT.

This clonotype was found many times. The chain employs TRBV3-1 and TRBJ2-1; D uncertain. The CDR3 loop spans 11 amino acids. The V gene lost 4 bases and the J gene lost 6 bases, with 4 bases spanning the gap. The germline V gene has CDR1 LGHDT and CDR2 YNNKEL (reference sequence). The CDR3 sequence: CASSLLNEQFF. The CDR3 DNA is TGTGCCAGCAGCCTACTCAATGAGCAGTTCTTC.

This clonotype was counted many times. CDR3 nucleotides: TGTGCCAGCAGCTTTTCAGGGGGCTTATCTGAAGCTTTCTTT. Translating gives CASSFSGGLSEAFF. The J gene is TRBJ1-1, the V gene TRBV7-9, with 8 nucleotides matching TRBD1. CDR1 is SEHNR and CDR2 is FQNEAQ in the germline V gene (reference sequence). The CDR3 length is 14 residues. The junction had 6 bases not matched to a gene; V was cut back by 3 bases and J by 6 bases.

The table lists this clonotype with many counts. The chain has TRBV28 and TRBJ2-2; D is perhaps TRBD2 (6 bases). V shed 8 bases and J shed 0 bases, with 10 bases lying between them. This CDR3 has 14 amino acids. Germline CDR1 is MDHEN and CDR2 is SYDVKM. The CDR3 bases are TGTGCCAGCGGTAGACTAGCGAACACCGGGGAGCTGTTTTTT. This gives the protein CASGRLANTGELFF.